Following are 10 T cell receptor beta chains from one sample sequenced in a study of cytomegalovirus exposure and HLA in healthy donors. Here immunoSEQ multiplex PCR was the method, and the copy in TCRdb shows in-frame clones only, minus some. The sample includes around 63,000 clones, about 96% seen only once; the top ten take 0.95% to 1.5%. The sample taken for sequencing was PBMCs. The receptors were gathered from a woman younger than 30 in good health and CMV-seronegative.

CDR3 nucleotide sequence: TGTGCCAGCAGCTTAACTCCCCTCGCGGGAGGCACAGATACGCAGTATTTT. Translated: CASSLTPLAGGTDTQYF. The chain couples TRBV7-3 to TRBJ2-3, with 7 bases identical to TRBD2. Germline V gene data show CDR1 as SGHTA and CDR2 as FQGTGA. The CDR3 length is 17 residues. Germline trimming cut 0 bases from V and 1 base from J; bases unmatched to any gene: 7.

In DNA form, the CDR3 reads TGTGCCAGCAGACGACTAGCGAGAAGCTCCTACAATGAGCAGTTCTTC. Amino acid sequence: CASRRLARSSYNEQFF. The V gene is TRBV28, the J gene TRBJ2-1, with TRBD2 matching 8 bases. Trimming at V came to 6 bases and at J to 0 bases, leaving 7 bases not matched to a gene. The CDR3 spans 16 residues. Per germline, CDR1 MDHEN and CDR2 SYDVKM.

This sequence joins TRBV19 and TRBJ2-7; 8 bases line up with TRBD1. Germline CDR1 LNHDA, CDR2 SQIVND (reference sequence). Trimming at V came to 6 bases and at J to 2 bases, leaving 6 bases not matched to a gene. This CDR3 has 14 residues. CDR3 sequence reads: CASRGRGRPYEQYF. CDR3 DNA: TGTGCCAGTAGGGGCAGGGGGCGCCCCTACGAGCAGTACTTC.

This rearrangement joins TRBV7-2 to TRBJ1-1, with D possibly being TRBD1 (6 bases). There are 16 residues in the CDR3. V lost 5 bases and J 1 base, leaving 17 bases between the germline ends. Germline loops: CDR1 SGHTA, CDR2 FQGNSA. The CDR3: CASSPRGAGANTEAFF. CDR3 coding DNA: TGTGCCAGCAGCCCCCGGGGGGCAGGGGCGAACACTGAAGCTTTCTTT. Using reference TRBV7-2 and TRBJ1-1 for the parts outside the CDR3, the full variable domain is GAGVSQSPSNKVTEKGKDVELRCDPISGHTALYWYRQSLGQGLEFLIYFQGNSAPDKSGLPSDRFSAERTGGSVSTLTIQRTQQEDSAVYLCASSPRGAGANTEAFFGQGTRLTVV.

This clone was picked up one time. The V call is TRBV4-1, the J call TRBJ2-5; tentatively, D is TRBD2 (5 bases). V was cut by 3 bases and J by 5 bases, with 13 bases left in between. CDR3 length equals 14 residues. In germline, CDR1 is MGHRA, CDR2 YSYEKL. The CDR3 DNA is TGCGCCAGCAGCCACCCCGGACTGGCGGAGACCCAGTACTTC. It translates to CASSHPGLAETQYF.

This clone is medium-sized. The chain combines TRBV4-3 with TRBJ2-7, with 8 bases that match TRBD1. The CDR3 spans 15 residues. Germline V gives CDR1 LGHNA, CDR2 YSLEER. After removal of 1 base from V and 3 bases from J, the junction contained 5 bases not matched to a gene. This CDR3 is CASSQGTGWDYEQYF. CDR3 in DNA: TGCGCCAGCAGCCAAGGGACAGGGTGGGACTACGAGCAGTACTTC.

The CDR3 DNA reads TGTGCCAGCAGCCAGACGAGGACAGCAAATGAAAAACTGTTTTTT. Protein product: CASSQTRTANEKLFF. The chain employs TRBV11-2 and TRBJ1-4; D perhaps matches TRBD1 (6 bases). The CDR3 loop spans 15 amino acids. Deletions cut 5 bases from V and 5 bases from J, with 15 bases between. Germline assignment: CDR1 SGHAT and CDR2 FQNNGV.

The chain couples TRBV11-3 to TRBJ2-3; 7 nucleotides agree with TRBD2. Germline V gene sequence: CDR1 SGHNT, CDR2 YENEEA. The CDR3 loop spans 14 amino acids. Trimming at V came to 1 base and at J to 4 bases, leaving 2 bases not matched to a gene. CDR3 bases: TGTGCCAGCAGCTTAGGACTAGCTGCAGATACGCAGTATTTT. This codes for CASSLGLAADTQYF.

J is TRBJ2-1 and V is TRBV19, with 12 bases identical to TRBD2. There are 15 residues in the CDR3. CDR1 and CDR2 from the germline V gene are LNHDA and SQIVND (reference sequence). V lost 2 bases and J lost 6; bases outside the gene matches: 2. The CDR3 coding sequence is TGTGCCAGTAGTATAAAACTAGCGGGGGGCAATGAGCAGTTCTTC. It specifies CASSIKLAGGNEQFF. The whole variable domain, remainder taken from reference TRBV19 and TRBJ2-1, is DGGITQSPKYLFRKEGQNVTLSCEQNLNHDAMYWYRQDPGQGLRLIYYSQIVNDFQKGDIAEGYSVSREKKESFPLTVTSAQKNPTAFYLCASSIKLAGGNEQFFGPGTRLTVL.

The sample holds one count of this clone. The CDR3 loop reads CASSLGRSTGELFF. The CDR3 DNA sequence: TGTGCCAGCAGCTTAGGGCGGAGCACCGGGGAGCTGTTTTTT. The chain recombines TRBV7-2 with TRBJ2-2; D remains ambiguous. Trimming pared 1 base from V and 4 bases from J, leaving 7 bases between. This CDR3 is built from 14 residues. Germline V gene sequence: CDR1 SGHTA, CDR2 FQGNSA.